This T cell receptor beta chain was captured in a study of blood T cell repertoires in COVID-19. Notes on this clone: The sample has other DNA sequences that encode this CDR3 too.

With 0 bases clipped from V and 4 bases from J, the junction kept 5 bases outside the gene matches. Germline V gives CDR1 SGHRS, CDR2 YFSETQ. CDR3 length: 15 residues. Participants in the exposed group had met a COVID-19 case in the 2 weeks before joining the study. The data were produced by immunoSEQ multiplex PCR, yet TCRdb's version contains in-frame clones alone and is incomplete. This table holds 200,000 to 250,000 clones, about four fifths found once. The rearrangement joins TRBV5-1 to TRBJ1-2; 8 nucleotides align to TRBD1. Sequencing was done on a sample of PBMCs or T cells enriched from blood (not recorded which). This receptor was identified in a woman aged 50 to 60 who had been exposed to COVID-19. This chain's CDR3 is CASSLDGQGAYGYTF. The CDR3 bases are TGCGCCAGCAGCTTGGATGGACAGGGCGCCTATGGCTACACCTTC.